The 5 T cell receptor beta chains given below trace back to one sample, sequenced in a study of metastatic and nonmetastatic thyroid tumors. MiXCR was used by TCRdb to re-call the PCR reads. The table lists some 15,000 clones, over 25% of them singletons. Thyroid surgery was preceded by no treatment in any patient. Sequencing was carried out using tumor tissue. The source of these receptors is a female donor with papillary thyroid cancer or a benign thyroid nodule (not recorded which). Some clones in this sample may be carry-over from other donors' samples.

J is TRBJ2-7 and V is TRBV11-1; D unresolved. The length of the CDR3 is 17 residues. Germline V CDR1 and CDR2: SGHAT, FQDESV (reference sequence). V lost 5 bases and J 0 bases, leaving 20 bases between the germline ends. The CDR3 DNA is TGTGCCAGCAGCCGGGCAATAGGTCCTCCGGTCTCCTACGAGCAGTACTTC. Translated, it gives CASSRAIGPPVSYEQYF. Using reference TRBV11-1 and TRBJ2-7 for the parts outside the CDR3, the full variable domain is EAEVAQSPRYKITEKSQAVAFWCDPISGHATLYWYRQILGQGPELLVQFQDESVVDDSQLPKDRFSAERLKGVDSTLKIQPAELGDSAMYLCASSRAIGPPVSYEQYFGPGTRLTVT.

Here the CDR3 reads CATSIGGQVEAFF. The DNA of the CDR3 is TGTGCCACCAGCATAGGGGGACAGGTTGAAGCTTTCTTT. The chain recombines TRBV15 with TRBJ1-1; TRBD1 matches at 8 bases. V trimming: 4 bases; J trimming: 7 bases; junction bases outside the gene matches: 5. The CDR3 has 13 amino acids. CDR1 and CDR2 (germline): LNHNV, YYDKDF (reference sequence). Drawing the rest from reference TRBV15 and TRBJ1-1, the complete variable domain is DAMVIQNPRYQVTQFGKPVTLSCSQTLNHNVMYWYQQKSSQAPKLLFHYYDKDFNNEADTPDNFQSRRPNTSFCFLDIRSPGLGDTAMYLCATSIGGQVEAFFGQGTRLTVV.

In its sample, this clone ranks as medium-sized. The chain recombines TRBV2 with TRBJ1-2, with D possibly matching TRBD1 (6 bases). The germline V gene encodes CDR1 SNHLY and CDR2 FYNNEI. Between the trimmed V and J ends, which lost 3 bases and 8 bases, there was a span of 22 bases. This CDR3 comprises 16 residues. Written as DNA, the CDR3 is TGTGCCAGCAGTGATAGTCTTTCAGGGACACGGGACGGCTACACCTTC. Protein sequence: CASSDSLSGTRDGYTF. Full variable domain (missing parts from reference TRBV2 and TRBJ1-2): EPEVTQTPSHQVTQMGQEVILRCVPISNHLYFYWYRQILGQKVEFLVSFYNNEISEKSEIFDDQFSVERPDGSNFTLKIRSTKLEDSAMYFCASSDSLSGTRDGYTFGSGTRLTVV.

J is TRBJ2-1 and V is TRBV19; TRBD2 is a possible D gene (6 bases). Trimming cost V 3 bases and J 5 bases, with 17 bases left between them. CDR3 size: 16 residues. From germline, CDR1 is LNHDA and CDR2 SQIVND (reference sequence). CDR3: CASSMWSGEIDNEQFF. The CDR3 nucleotides read TGTGCCAGTAGTATGTGGTCGGGAGAGATCGACAATGAGCAGTTCTTC.

V is TRBV5-6 and J is TRBJ1-2; the D gene is possibly TRBD1 (5 bases). Germline V gene sequence: CDR1 SGHDT, CDR2 YYEEEE. Trimming took off 1 base at V and 4 bases at J, with 14 bases between the two ends. The CDR3 runs to 15 residues. CDR3 nucleotides: TGTGCCAGCAGCTTGTACAATCCAGGGTTCTATGGCTACACCTTC. As protein: CASSLYNPGFYGYTF.